The 3 T cell receptor beta chains listed next were all sequenced from one sample in a study of T-cell reconstitution after alpha-beta-depleted transplantation in children. Molecular barcoding with unique molecular identifiers was used for the TCRbeta library. TCRdb re-called the PCR reads with MiXCR, one entry per CDR3 protein. This table has 250,000 to 300,000 distinct CDR3 sequences, over 9% appearing once. The sequenced sample was PBMCs, obtained before TCRalphabeta/CD19-depleted stem cell transplant. The receptor source for this set is a boy younger than two with acute myeloid leukemia, due to receive a stem cell transplant.

The sample holds many counts of this clonotype. The chain links TRBV12-3 or TRBV12-4 to TRBJ2-3; TRBD2 matches 10 bases. Losses at the gene ends were 1 base for V and 2 bases for J; bases not matched to a gene: 3. The CDR3 has 16 residues. The CDR3 loop reads CASSLGSGGATDTQYF. As DNA, the CDR3 is TGTGCCAGCAGTTTAGGCAGCGGGGGGGCCACAGATACGCAGTATTTT.

The table lists this clonotype with many counts. The chain combines TRBV5-5 with TRBJ2-1; TRBD2 matches 11 bases. The germline V gene encodes CDR1 SGHKS and CDR2 YYEKEE (reference sequence). The length of the CDR3 is 15 residues. The ends lost 5 bases at V and 4 bases at J; junction bases unmatched: 5. The CDR3 is CASRWRTSGYNEQFF. The CDR3 DNA reads as TGTGCCAGCAGATGGCGGACTAGCGGGTACAATGAGCAGTTCTTC.

This clonotype was detected ten times or more. V and J are TRBV19 and TRBJ2-1; D call uncertain. The CDR3 length is 15 residues. Trimming stripped 0 bases from V and 3 bases from J, with 9 bases between. CDR1 is LNHDA, CDR2 SQIVND, per germline (reference sequence). CDR3 coding DNA: TGTGCCAGTAGTATAGAGCTGGGGATCTACAATGAGCAGTTCTTC. Translation gives CASSIELGIYNEQFF.